Below, 32 T cell receptor beta chains from the same sample are listed, as sequenced in a study of T-cell memory formation after mild COVID-19. TCRdb called the 5' RACE reads again in MiXCR, with one record for every CDR3 protein. The sample holds around 320,000 distinct CDR3 sequences, 25% to 30% seen once. Sequenced sample: PBMCs or a T cell subset sorted from them (not recorded which). All receptors come from an adult woman who had mild COVID-19 (a few samples of this study predate the infection). Cell type and time point are not known.

This clonotype was recorded a few times. This chain joins TRBV12-3 or TRBV12-4 and TRBJ2-2; D possibly corresponds to TRBD1 (6 bases). V lost 6 bases to trimming and J lost 5 bases, with 16 bases between them. The CDR3 length is 15 residues. The CDR3 here is CASSPPGVRTGELFF. CDR3 nucleotides: TGTGCCAGCAGCCCCCCAGGGGTTCGGACCGGGGAGCTGTTTTTT.

The J gene is TRBJ1-5, the V gene TRBV4-1; tentatively, D is TRBD1 (5 bases). Trimming removed 4 bases from V and 7 bases from J, with 20 bases in between. CDR3 length: 16 residues. In germline, CDR1 is MGHRA, CDR2 YSYEKL. Here the CDR3 DNA reads TGCGCCAGCAGCCTAGAGACGACAGCCTCCCTACAGCCCCAGCATTTT. This translates into CASSLETTASLQPQHF.

This clonotype was seen a few times. The chain employs TRBV18 and TRBJ2-1, with TRBD2 matching over 8 bases. Germline V gene sequence: CDR1 KGHSH, CDR2 LQKENI. There are 14 residues in the CDR3. Trimming removed 3 bases from V and 9 bases from J; junction bases left unmatched: 7. In nucleotides, the CDR3 is TGTGCCAGCTCACCTCCAAGCGGGAGAGGTGAGCAGTTCTTC. It specifies CASSPPSGRGEQFF.

This clonotype has only a few counts. The V and J genes are TRBV20-1 and TRBJ1-5, with 10 bases that match TRBD1. V trimming: 0 bases; J trimming: 1 base; junction bases outside the gene matches: 9. The CDR3 length is 18 residues. CDR1 DFQATT and CDR2 SNEGSKA come from the germline V gene (reference sequence). As DNA, the CDR3 is TGCAGTGCTAGAGATCCGGGACAGGGGATATGGAGCAATCAGCCCCAGCATTTT. This translates into CSARDPGQGIWSNQPQHF.

The chain has TRBV7-2 and TRBJ2-7; D is uncertain. Germline values: CDR1 SGHTA, CDR2 FQGNSA. V lost 3 bases and J lost 4, with 10 bases in between. The CDR3 spans 13 residues. Written as DNA, the CDR3 is TGTGCCAGCAGCTTCAACGTAGGTTACGAGCAGTACTTC. It encodes CASSFNVGYEQYF.

This clonotype was found a few times. The chain couples TRBV20-1 to TRBJ2-1, with 9 bases identical to TRBD2. J gave up 4 bases and V 2 bases, and 9 bases lay outside the gene matches. The length of the CDR3 is 16 residues. The germline gives CDR1 DFQATT, CDR2 SNEGSKA (reference sequence). CDR3 sequence: CSARTRIAGDYNEQFF. CDR3 bases: TGCAGTGCTAGAACCCGAATAGCGGGGGATTACAATGAGCAGTTCTTC.

This clonotype turned up a few times. The chain recombines TRBV4-1 with TRBJ2-3; 14 nucleotides match TRBD2. The CDR3 totals 23 residues. Germline CDR1 is MGHRA and CDR2 is YSYEKL. The V gene end was trimmed by 0 bases and the J gene end by 1 base; junction bases not matched to a gene: 18. CDR3 coding DNA: TGCGCCAGCAGCCAAGACGGGGGGCAGGAAGGGACTAGCGGGAGAGACGGCACAGATACGCAGTATTTT. This translates into CASSQDGGQEGTSGRDGTDTQYF.

The chain links TRBV7-2 to TRBJ2-1, with D possibly TRBD2 on 5 matching bases. This CDR3 contains 13 residues. Germline V gene data show CDR1 as SGHTA and CDR2 as FQGNSA. Trimming took 2 bases from V and 8 from J, leaving 10 bases between them. The CDR3 coding sequence is TGTGCCAGCAGCTTAAGGATGCGGGATGAGCAGTTCTTC. Its translation is CASSLRMRDEQFF.

This clonotype was seen only a few times. The rearrangement joins TRBV7-6 to TRBJ1-2; TRBD1 might be the D (6 bases). Trimming stripped 5 bases from V and 0 bases from J, with 13 bases between. This CDR3 contains 15 residues. From germline, CDR1 is SGHVS and CDR2 FNYEAQ. The CDR3 spells CASSPTDRANYGYTF. The CDR3 DNA reads as TGTGCCAGCAGCCCAACGGACAGAGCTAACTATGGCTACACCTTC.

This clonotype has a handful of counts. For the CDR3, the DNA is TGTGCCAGTAGTATAGGAGGAACACCAGGAACTGAAGCTTTCTTT. As protein: CASSIGGTPGTEAFF. This chain uses TRBV19 with TRBJ1-1; D is unresolved. This CDR3 contains 15 residues. The germline V gene has CDR1 LNHDA and CDR2 SQIVND (reference sequence). The germline V and J ends were trimmed by 1 base and 5 bases, with 14 bases remaining between them.

The chain links TRBV25-1 to TRBJ2-7, with 9 nucleotides matching TRBD1. J was trimmed by 0 bases and V by 2 bases; bases with no gene match: 2. The CDR3 is 15 amino acids. Germline CDR1 and CDR2: MGHDK and SYGVNS. CDR3 residues: CASSEPGQGSYEQYF. CDR3 DNA: TGTGCCAGCAGTGAACCGGGACAGGGCTCCTACGAGCAGTACTTC.

This clonotype turned up a few times. This chain connects TRBV20-1 to TRBJ2-7; D remains ambiguous. The V gene's germline CDR1 is DFQATT and CDR2 SNEGSKA (reference sequence). The CDR3 runs to 12 residues. CDR3 region: CRAPDGSYEQYF. The CDR3 nucleotides are TGCAGGGCCCCGGACGGCTCCTACGAGCAGTACTTC.

CDR3 bases: TGTGCCTGGAGTGTAATGGCAGGGAACACTGAAGCTTTCTTT. Translated, it gives CAWSVMAGNTEAFF. The chain combines TRBV30 with TRBJ1-1; D unresolved. The CDR3 has 14 amino acids. The V and J ends lost 0 bases and 1 base respectively, with 9 bases between them. Germline CDR1 and CDR2: GTSNPN and SVGIG (reference sequence).

CDR3 coding DNA: TGTGCCACCAGTGATTCTCTCGCCGGCTACAATGAGCAGTTCTTC. Amino acid sequence: CATSDSLAGYNEQFF. The V call is TRBV24-1, the J call TRBJ2-1; unclear D gene. Germline CDR1 reads KGHDR; CDR2 reads SFDVKD. This CDR3 has 15 residues. V was pared by 2 bases and J by 3 bases, with 10 bases between.

Written as DNA, the CDR3 is TGTGCCAGCAGTTTCCAGGGGGGGAGCAATCAGCCCCAGCATTTT. Encoded protein: CASSFQGGSNQPQHF. The rearrangement links TRBV12-3 or TRBV12-4 to TRBJ1-5; the match to TRBD1 covers 7 bases. This CDR3 region has 15 residues. V shed 3 bases and J 1 base; nucleotides not matched to a gene: 3.

The chain joins TRBV29-1 to TRBJ2-3, with D unresolved. Germline V gene data show CDR1 as SQVTM and CDR2 as ANQGSEA. This CDR3 has 13 amino acids. Trimming shortened V by 4 bases and J by 2 bases, and 10 bases separated the two germline ends. In DNA form, the CDR3 reads TGCAGCGTTGCCGGCAGAATCACAGATACGCAGTATTTT. This encodes CSVAGRITDTQYF.

The J gene is TRBJ2-5, the V gene TRBV7-3; D is perhaps TRBD2 (6 bases). Germline CDR1 and CDR2: SGHTA and FQGTGA. The CDR3 has 15 amino acids. V lost 0 bases and J lost 7, with 15 bases in between. In DNA form, the CDR3 reads TGTGCCAGCAGCTTAACCCGGGGGTGGGTTCGGACCCAGTACTTC. Translating it yields CASSLTRGWVRTQYF.

This chain links TRBV12-3 or TRBV12-4 with TRBJ2-3, with D unresolved. The CDR3 has 13 amino acids. The V gene lost 6 bases and the J gene lost 3 bases, with 10 bases spanning the gap. CDR3: CASRPDWTDTQYF. In nucleotides, the CDR3 is TGTGCCAGCAGGCCAGATTGGACAGATACGCAGTATTTT.

The sample holds a few counts of this clonotype. V usage is TRBV10-3 and J usage is TRBJ1-2, with D tentatively TRBD1 (5 bases). Trimming removed 6 bases from V and 2 bases from J, with 16 bases in between. The CDR3 length is 15 residues. CDR1 is ENHRY, CDR2 SYGVKD, per germline. CDR3 DNA: TGTGCCATCAGCGGGGGATGGGGTCGGAACTATGGCTACACCTTC. Protein product: CAISGGWGRNYGYTF.

This clonotype was observed a few times. The chain carries TRBV6-2 or TRBV6-3 and TRBJ2-1; 13 nucleotides align to TRBD2. The CDR3 is made up of 18 amino acids. V was pared by 5 bases and J by 8 bases, with 15 bases of the junction left unmatched. The germline V gene encodes CDR1 MNHEY and CDR2 SVGEGT. CDR3 sequence reads: CASSPGLAGATGFDEQFF. CDR3 bases: TGTGCCAGCAGTCCTGGACTAGCGGGAGCTACCGGATTCGATGAGCAGTTCTTC.

V gene TRBV6-1 combines with J gene TRBJ2-1; D perhaps matches TRBD2 (6 bases). Per the germline V gene, CDR1 is MNHNS and CDR2 is SASEGT. There are 14 residues in the CDR3. V lost 6 bases, J lost 5 bases, and 14 bases lay in between. The CDR3 coding sequence is TGTGCCAGCAGGAGGGACTCTGCTAACAATGAGCAGTTCTTC. This codes for CASRRDSANNEQFF.

The chain joins TRBV11-2 to TRBJ2-7, with 7 nucleotides matching TRBD1. The V segment lost 1 base and the J segment 4 bases; nucleotides outside the gene matches: 16. CDR1 and CDR2 (germline): SGHAT, FQNNGV. The CDR3 has 18 amino acids. As DNA, the CDR3 is TGTGCCAGCAGCTTAGGGGGCTCGGACAGGAGAACTTATTACGAGCAGTACTTC. It codes for CASSLGGSDRRTYYEQYF.

The chain joins TRBV7-9 to TRBJ2-7; D call uncertain. Trimming pared 3 bases from V and 5 bases from J, leaving 5 bases between. Germline assignment: CDR1 SEHNR and CDR2 FQNEAQ (reference sequence). CDR3 length: 11 amino acids. CDR3 loop: CASSFSNEQYF. The DNA of the CDR3 is TGTGCCAGCAGCTTTTCCAACGAGCAGTACTTC.

In this sample, this clonotype turned up a few times. The chain joins TRBV29-1 to TRBJ2-7; 10 bases fit TRBD2. The germline gives CDR1 SQVTM, CDR2 ANQGSEA. Losses at the gene ends were 3 bases for V and 7 bases for J; bases not matched to a gene: 12. CDR3 length: 15 amino acids. CDR3 loop: CSVDIMIAGGWEQYF. CDR3 in DNA: TGCAGCGTTGATATCATGATAGCGGGAGGTTGGGAGCAGTACTTC.

This clonotype has only a few counts. The CDR3 DNA sequence: TGCGCCAGCAGCCGCCCGGGACAGGTCCCTGAAGCTTTCTTT. Its translation is CASSRPGQVPEAFF. This sequence joins TRBV4-1 and TRBJ1-1, with TRBD1 matching over 8 bases. Germline V gene lookup returns CDR1 MGHRA and CDR2 YSYEKL. V was pared by 4 bases and J by 6 bases, with 7 bases of the junction left unmatched. The CDR3 extends over 14 amino acids.

The V call is TRBV12-3 or TRBV12-4, the J call TRBJ2-1, with D unresolved. V dropped 5 bases and J dropped 9 bases, with 11 bases sitting between them. The CDR3 consists of 12 residues. CDR3 in amino acids: CASSPILGEQFF. In DNA, the CDR3 is TGTGCCAGCAGTCCTATCCTCGGTGAGCAGTTCTTC.

The rearrangement links TRBV20-1 to TRBJ2-1, with TRBD1 matching over 9 bases. With V trimmed by 6 bases and J by 3 bases, 6 bases remained unmatched. Germline-derived CDR1 and CDR2 are DFQATT and SNEGSKA (reference sequence). The CDR3 is 14 amino acids. CDR3 sequence reads: CSASGQGGYNEQFF. CDR3 in DNA: TGCAGTGCCTCGGGACAGGGAGGCTACAATGAGCAGTTCTTC.

The CDR3 region has the DNA TGTGCCAGCGCCCTTTTGGGAGAGCAGTTCTTC. It is translated as CASALLGEQFF. V usage is TRBV14 and J usage is TRBJ2-1; D is ambiguous. With 8 bases removed from V and 10 bases from J, the gap between germline ends came to 12 bases. CDR1 is SGHDN and CDR2 is FVKESK in the germline V gene. The CDR3 extends over 11 amino acids.

This clonotype came up once. V is TRBV18 and J is TRBJ2-1, with TRBD2 matching 8 bases. There are 17 residues in the CDR3. CDR1 and CDR2 from the germline V gene are KGHSH and LQKENI. The J segment lost 5 bases and the V segment lost 0 bases, leaving 9 bases of the junction unmatched. Here the CDR3 DNA reads TGTGCCAGCTCACCACCGCTTGGACTAGCTGGTCACAATGAGCAGTTCTTC. Translated: CASSPPLGLAGHNEQFF.

This clonotype was observed a few times. The V gene is TRBV12-3 or TRBV12-4, the J gene TRBJ2-1; 7 bases fit TRBD2. V gave up 2 bases and J gave up 7 bases; unmatched junction bases: 14. The CDR3 consists of 17 residues. Here the CDR3 DNA reads TGTGCCAGCAGTTTATTATTGCCGGGGGGACTAAGAAATGAGCAGTTCTTC. This codes for CASSLLLPGGLRNEQFF.

The chain recombines TRBV27 with TRBJ2-3; 9 positions match TRBD2. This CDR3 is built from 15 residues. J gave up 4 bases and V 8 bases, and 10 bases lay outside the gene matches. CDR1 MNHEY and CDR2 SMNVEV come from the germline V gene (reference sequence). CDR3 region: CASGQGGGAPDTQYF. CDR3 DNA sequence: TGTGCCAGCGGGCAAGGCGGGGGGGCCCCAGATACGCAGTATTTT.

The chain is built from TRBV10-3 and TRBJ2-5, with D perhaps matching TRBD2 (5 bases). The CDR3 has 13 residues. V shed 6 bases and J shed 5 bases, with 13 bases lying between them. Germline V lookup: CDR1 ENHRY, CDR2 SYGVKD. The CDR3: CAIRGSLGETQYF. The CDR3 DNA sequence: TGTGCCATCAGGGGGAGCCTCGGGGAGACCCAGTACTTC.